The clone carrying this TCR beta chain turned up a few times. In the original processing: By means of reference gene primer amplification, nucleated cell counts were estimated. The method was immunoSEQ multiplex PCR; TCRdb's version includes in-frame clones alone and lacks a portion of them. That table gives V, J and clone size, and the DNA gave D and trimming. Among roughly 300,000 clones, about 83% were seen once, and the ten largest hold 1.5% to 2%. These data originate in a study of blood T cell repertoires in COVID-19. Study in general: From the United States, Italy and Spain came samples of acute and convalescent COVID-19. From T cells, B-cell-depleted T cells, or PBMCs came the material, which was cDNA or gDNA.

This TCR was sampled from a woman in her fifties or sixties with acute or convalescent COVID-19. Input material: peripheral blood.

As DNA, the CDR3 is TGTGCCAGCAGTTTCCTCGGGGGAAAAATGAAGGCTTTCTTT. Amino acid sequence: CASSFLGGKMKAFF. The J gene is TRBJ1-1, the V gene TRBV28; D might be TRBD1 (5 bases). V was shortened by 3 bases and J by 11 bases, with 19 bases between the two germline ends. This CDR3 is built from 14 residues. Germline lookup yields CDR1 MDHEN and CDR2 SYDVKM.